The 29 T cell receptor beta chains in this list originate from one sample, sequenced in a study of cytomegalovirus exposure and HLA in healthy donors. It was with 60 Vbeta and 13 Jbeta primers that the PCR ran. Assay used: immunoSEQ multiplex PCR; TCRdb lists only in-frame clones, some missing. The sample holds some 140,000 clones; 80% are singletons and the top ten take 13%. Sequencing was carried out using PBMCs. Receptors were obtained from a man aged 25 to 45 in good health and CMV-seropositive.

This clone showed up just a few times. The chain joins TRBV28 to TRBJ1-5; TRBD1 is a possible D gene (5 bases). The germline CDR1 and CDR2 sequences are MDHEN and SYDVKM. V lost 5 bases, J lost 4 bases, and 9 bases lay in between. The CDR3 is 13 residues long. CDR3 bases: TGTGCCAGCAGTACCCGACAGAATCAGCCCCAGCATTTT. This sequence encodes CASSTRQNQPQHF. The variable domain in full, with the rest retrieved from reference TRBV28 and TRBJ1-5, is DVKVTQSSRYLVKRTGEKVFLECVQDMDHENMFWYRQDPGLGLRLIYFSYDVKMKEKGDIPEGYSVSREKKERFSLILESASTNQTSMYLCASSTRQNQPQHFGDGTRLSIL.

V usage is TRBV6-5 and J usage is TRBJ1-3; the D gene is possibly TRBD1 (6 bases). This CDR3 is 13 amino acids long. Germline V CDR1 and CDR2: MNHEY, SVGAGI. V was pared by 6 bases and J by 2 bases, with 8 bases between. CDR3 bases: TGTGCCAGCAGCGGGGGGCCTGGAAACACCATATATTTT. Its translation: CASSGGPGNTIYF.

This clone was detected a few times. The chain employs TRBV28 and TRBJ2-2; 7 bases are shared with TRBD2. J lost 6 bases, V lost 4 bases, and 8 bases had no gene match. The germline gives CDR1 MDHEN, CDR2 SYDVKM. The CDR3 sequence is 15 residues long. The CDR3 loop reads CASSSPTREAGELFF. In nucleotides, the CDR3 is TGTGCCAGCAGTTCCCCGACCCGGGAGGCCGGGGAGCTGTTTTTT.

The CDR3 DNA is TGTGCCAGCAACGATATCGGGTCACCCACCGGGGAGCTGTTTTTT. Protein product: CASNDIGSPTGELFF. V and J are TRBV11-2 and TRBJ2-2; D unresolved. The CDR3 is 15 amino acids. Trimming left V 7 bases short and J 4 bases short, with 16 bases between. CDR1 and CDR2 from the germline V gene are SGHAT and FQNNGV.

The chain links TRBV29-1 to TRBJ1-3; maybe TRBD1 (6 bases). This CDR3 spans 13 amino acids. The germline CDR1 and CDR2 sequences are SQVTM and ANQGSEA. V lost 7 bases, J lost 2 bases, and 12 bases lay in between. The CDR3 DNA reads TGCAGCGCTAAGGACAGAGCTGGAAACACCATATATTTT. The encoded protein is CSAKDRAGNTIYF.

The chain is built from TRBV5-1 and TRBJ1-4, with 8 positions matching TRBD1. CDR3 length: 15 amino acids. After removal of 1 base from V and 7 bases from J, the junction contained 6 bases not matched to a gene. Germline V gene sequence: CDR1 SGHRS, CDR2 YFSETQ. The CDR3 nucleotides are TGCGCCAGCAGCTTGTCGCGGGACAGGAGTGAAAAACTGTTTTTT. It is translated as CASSLSRDRSEKLFF. The full variable domain, in which reference TRBV5-1 and TRBJ1-4 provide the parts outside the CDR3, is KAGVTQTPRYLIKTRGQQVTLSCSPISGHRSVSWYQQTPGQGLQFLFEYFSETQRNKGNFPGRFSGRQFSNSRSEMNVSTLELGDSALYLCASSLSRDRSEKLFFGSGTQLSVL.

V is TRBV10-3 and J is TRBJ2-2; a possible D gene is TRBD2 (5 bases). Trimming took off 5 bases at V and 2 bases at J, with 9 bases between the two ends. The CDR3 spans 14 residues. Germline CDR1 ENHRY, CDR2 SYGVKD. The CDR3 DNA follows: TGTGCCATCAGTTGGACTCCTAACACCGGGGAGCTGTTTTTT. This gives the protein CAISWTPNTGELFF.

V is TRBV4-2 and J is TRBJ1-6; D is ambiguous. This CDR3 spans 15 amino acids. Germline CDR1 LGHNA, CDR2 YNFKEQ. V gave up 0 bases and J gave up 10 bases, with 13 bases separating them. In nucleotides, the CDR3 is TGTGCCAGCAGCCAAGATTATCCAGGAACCTCACCCCTCCACTTT. Translated: CASSQDYPGTSPLHF.

In this sample, this clone turned up a few times. The V and J genes are TRBV5-1 and TRBJ2-3; D is ambiguous. The CDR3 has 13 amino acids. With 4 bases removed from V and 0 bases from J, the gap between germline ends came to 6 bases. The V gene's germline CDR1 is SGHRS and CDR2 YFSETQ. The CDR3 here is CASSEDSTDTQYF. For the CDR3, the DNA is TGCGCCAGCAGCGAGGATAGCACAGATACGCAGTATTTT.

The chain carries TRBV18 and TRBJ2-2; TRBD2 aligns across 14 bases. The CDR3 runs 16 residues. Trimming cost V 0 bases and J 9 bases; bases outside gene matches: 3. Germline assignment: CDR1 KGHSH and CDR2 LQKENI. The CDR3 DNA sequence: TGTGCCAGCTCACCACCGGGACTAGCGGGAGTATGGGAGCTGTTTTTT. Translating gives CASSPPGLAGVWELFF.

The chain uses TRBV28 and TRBJ1-1; 7 bases match TRBD1. V was clipped by 3 bases and J by 0 bases; unmatched bases: 4. CDR3 length equals 15 residues. CDR1 and CDR2 (germline): MDHEN, SYDVKM. The CDR3 DNA reads TGTGCCAGCAGTTTGCCGACAGGGTTGAACACTGAAGCTTTCTTT. Amino acids: CASSLPTGLNTEAFF.

V gene TRBV27 combines with J gene TRBJ2-7; weak D call: TRBD1 (6 bases). Germline assignment: CDR1 MNHEY and CDR2 SMNVEV (reference sequence). The V end was cut by 6 bases, the J end by 2 bases, with 14 bases between. This CDR3 region has 14 residues. DNA for the CDR3: TGTGCCAGCAGCCCTGACAGGAAAACCTACGAGCAGTACTTC. It is translated as CASSPDRKTYEQYF.

The V gene is TRBV15, the J gene TRBJ2-7; 7 bases match TRBD1. This CDR3 contains 14 residues. V was clipped by 3 bases and J by 0 bases; unmatched bases: 2. The germline gives CDR1 LNHNV, CDR2 YYDKDF (reference sequence). The CDR3 bases are TGTGCCACCAGCAGGGACAGGAGCTCCTACGAGCAGTACTTC. Its protein product is CATSRDRSSYEQYF.

The genes are TRBV4-2 and TRBJ2-1; weak D call: TRBD1 (5 bases). The CDR3 totals 16 residues. Trimming pared 1 base from V and 2 bases from J, leaving 12 bases between. Germline V CDR1 and CDR2: LGHNA, YNFKEQ. The CDR3 sequence is CASSQARQGAYNEQFF. The CDR3 nucleotides read TGTGCCAGCAGCCAAGCTCGGCAGGGTGCCTACAATGAGCAGTTCTTC.

This clone was counted a few times. V is TRBV10-2 and J is TRBJ2-1; 8 nucleotides agree with TRBD2. Germline CDR1 is WSHSY and CDR2 is SAAADI. The trim removed 5 bases at V and 0 bases at J, leaving 6 bases unmatched. CDR3 length equals 16 residues. The CDR3 DNA sequence: TGCGCCAGCAGTTTTAGCGGGGCGAGCTCCTACAATGAGCAGTTCTTC. Translated, it gives CASSFSGASSYNEQFF.

The gene calls are TRBV19 and TRBJ2-1, with 8 bases fitting TRBD1. The length of the CDR3 is 16 residues. V trimming: 4 bases; J trimming: 11 bases; junction bases outside the gene matches: 16. Germline lookup yields CDR1 LNHDA and CDR2 SQIVND (reference sequence). The CDR3 DNA sequence: TGTGCCAGTAGTACGCGGATCGTGCAAACAGGGGGGCAGCAGTTCTTC. This translates into CASSTRIVQTGGQQFF.

The chain is built from TRBV29-1 and TRBJ2-3; 9 bases line up with TRBD1. Trimming took 6 bases from V and 0 from J; bases not matched to a gene: 4. The CDR3 consists of 14 residues. Germline V gives CDR1 SQVTM, CDR2 ANQGSEA. In DNA, the CDR3 is TGCAGCGTCCGACAGGGGGTGAGCACAGATACGCAGTATTTT. Translated, it gives CSVRQGVSTDTQYF.

The chain carries TRBV11-2 and TRBJ2-1; possible D gene TRBD2, 6 bases. V dropped 4 bases and J dropped 6 bases, with 16 bases sitting between them. From germline, CDR1 is SGHAT and CDR2 FQNNGV. The CDR3 extends over 15 amino acids. The CDR3 DNA reads TGTGCCAGCAGCTCAGACGCGGGGTTGGCCAATGAGCAGTTCTTC. Amino acids: CASSSDAGLANEQFF.

The chain employs TRBV9 and TRBJ2-5, with D possibly TRBD2 on 6 matching bases. The J call is uncertain, as TRBJ2-7 better fits the DNA end. The CDR3 extends over 15 amino acids. Germline assignment: CDR1 SGDLS and CDR2 YYNGEE. The CDR3 sequence: CASSVSSAGSYEQYF. The CDR3 DNA reads as TGTGCCAGCAGCGTATCGAGTGCGGGATCCTACGAGCAGTACTTC.

The V and J genes are TRBV7-2 and TRBJ2-1, with 10 bases identical to TRBD2. Per the germline V gene, CDR1 is SGHTA and CDR2 is FQGNSA. CDR3 size: 16 residues. Trimming took 2 bases from V and 8 from J; bases not matched to a gene: 9. The CDR3 loop is CASSLLASGSGDEQFF. CDR3 nucleotides: TGTGCCAGCAGCTTACTTGCTAGCGGGAGCGGTGATGAGCAGTTCTTC.

The chain combines TRBV10-2 with TRBJ2-2, with 7 positions matching TRBD2. The V gene end was trimmed by 6 bases and the J gene end by 4 bases; junction bases not matched to a gene: 5. The CDR3 has 14 amino acids. Per the germline V gene, CDR1 is WSHSY and CDR2 is SAAADI. The CDR3 DNA follows: TGCGCCAGCAGGGGCGGGAGAACCACCGGGGAGCTGTTTTTT. Residues: CASRGGRTTGELFF.

This clone occurred once. This rearrangement joins TRBV6-1 to TRBJ2-7, with D possibly TRBD1 on 6 matching bases. CDR3 size: 15 residues. CDR1 is MNHNS, CDR2 SASEGT, per germline. With 1 base removed from V and 0 bases from J, the gap between germline ends came to 10 bases. The CDR3 DNA is TGTGCCAGCAGTGAAGAACAGGGCCCCTCCTACGAGCAGTACTTC. Protein: CASSEEQGPSYEQYF.

CDR3 loop: CSSTTGASYEQYF. The CDR3 DNA sequence: TGCAGCTCGACAACAGGGGCTTCCTACGAGCAGTACTTC. The J gene is TRBJ2-7, the V gene TRBV29-1, with 7 bases lining up with TRBD1. The J segment lost 1 base and the V segment lost 8 bases, leaving 8 bases of the junction unmatched. This CDR3 comprises 13 residues. CDR1 is SQVTM, CDR2 ANQGSEA, per germline.

The chain links TRBV7-2 to TRBJ1-1; D ambiguous. The CDR3 runs 11 residues. V was pared by 1 base and J by 8 bases, with 5 bases between. CDR1 SGHTA and CDR2 FQGNSA come from the germline V gene. CDR3 in DNA: TGTGCCAGCAGCTTAGACAGCGAAGCTTTCTTT. Translated, it gives CASSLDSEAFF.

The rearrangement links TRBV7-9 to TRBJ2-7; D is ambiguous. The V end was cut by 5 bases, the J end by 7 bases, with 12 bases between. This CDR3 is 12 amino acids long. Germline V gene data show CDR1 as SEHNR and CDR2 as FQNEAQ (reference sequence). The CDR3 region has the DNA TGTGCCAGCAGCCATCCTAATGCGGAGCAGTACTTC. It specifies CASSHPNAEQYF.

The J gene is TRBJ1-1, the V gene TRBV5-1, with D perhaps matching TRBD1 (6 bases). The V gene's germline CDR1 is SGHRS and CDR2 YFSETQ. The CDR3 consists of 16 residues. Trimming cost V 0 bases and J 5 bases, with 17 bases left between them. The CDR3 protein is CASSLVGTREETEAFF. The CDR3 coding sequence is TGCGCCAGCAGCTTGGTGGGGACACGGGAGGAGACTGAAGCTTTCTTT.

There are a few counts of this clone. The chain couples TRBV5-1 to TRBJ1-6, with TRBD1 matching over 7 bases. V dropped 3 bases and J dropped 7; count of bases not matched to a gene: 7. Per the germline V gene, CDR1 is SGHRS and CDR2 is YFSETQ. The CDR3 is 15 amino acids. In DNA form, the CDR3 reads TGCGCCAGCAGCTGGGGACAGAACCCGAATTCACCCCTCCACTTT. Protein product: CASSWGQNPNSPLHF.

The V gene is TRBV19, the J gene TRBJ1-3; D is unclear. Germline CDR1 reads LNHDA; CDR2 reads SQIVND (reference sequence). The V and J ends lost 7 bases and 0 bases respectively, with 10 bases between them. The CDR3 sequence is 14 residues long. In DNA form, the CDR3 reads TGTGCCAGTAAGGAGGTGTTCTCTGGAAACACCATATATTTT. This translates into CASKEVFSGNTIYF.

In this sample, this clone turned up a few times. The CDR3 loop reads CASSVGGGNYNEQFF. Here the CDR3 DNA reads TGTGCCAGCAGTGTAGGCGGGGGGAACTACAATGAGCAGTTCTTC. The chain uses TRBV6-4 and TRBJ2-1; TRBD2 agrees at 8 bases. CDR1 is MRHNA and CDR2 is SNTAGT in the germline V gene. The CDR3 extends over 15 amino acids. Losses at the gene ends were 4 bases for V and 3 bases for J; bases not matched to a gene: 5.